One T cell receptor beta chain is described in this entry. As yet, its antigen is unknown. Sequenced by immunoSEQ multiplex PCR; TCRdb stores in-frame clones only, minus some. The profile shows 100,000 to 150,000 clones, 80% to 90% of them singletons. The data were taken from a study of T cell responses to AZD1222 COVID-19 vaccine. About the research overall: The study pooled second doses at about 4 or about 12 weeks.

Germline loops: CDR1 MNHEY, CDR2 SVGAGI. Unmatched junction bases numbered 6, after V lost 5 bases and J lost 3 bases. The CDR3 runs 15 residues. Study outcomes and limitations: Spike-specific TCR depth and breadth grew after two AZD1222 doses. Seropositive status at baseline applied to only a handful of AZD1222 recipients.

This chain links TRBV6-5 with TRBJ2-3; 9 nucleotides align to TRBD1. The sequencing here drew on peripheral blood, taken on day 0 of AZD1222 vaccination. This clonotype was obtained from an adult in good health. CDR3 amino acids: CASSLYGTGTDTQYF. For the CDR3, the DNA is TGTGCCAGCAGTCTCTACGGGACAGGGACAGATACGCAGTATTTT.